Below, one TCR beta chain is given with its context. The data belong to a study of tumor-infiltrating lymphocytes in primary liver carcinoma. Across the study: Patients included men and women of 30 to 69 years.

The CDR3 runs 14 residues. Germline V gene data show CDR1 as SGHRS and CDR2 as YFSETQ. V gave up 9 bases and J gave up 4 bases, with 18 bases separating them. TCR beta cDNA was reverse-transcribed from about 500 ng of total RNA. The reaction used a constant-region primer and ProtoScript II reverse transcriptase. Slightly modified ARM-PCR, run as three nested multiplex PCR rounds, produced the TCR beta libraries. The study ran its first two PCR rounds for roughly 11 cycles each, using TRBV1-TRBV30 forward primers and a C-beta reverse primer. TCRdb re-analysed the multiplex PCR reads in MiXCR, keeping a single row per CDR3 protein. The profile shows under 200,000 distinct CDR3 sequences, almost 65% of them singletons. For blood RNA, unsorted whole blood served as the source, and germline DNA was extracted too. Around 3.9 milliliters of peripheral blood were drawn preoperatively.

The material sequenced was peripheral blood. The receptor comes from a woman aged 60 to 75 with primary liver carcinoma and hepatitis B virus infection. V usage is TRBV5-1 and J usage is TRBJ2-3; the D call may be TRBD1 or TRBD2 (6 bases each). The CDR3 loop reads CATSTGRMADTQYF. The CDR3 coding sequence is TGCGCCACCTCTACAGGGAGGATGGCAGATACGCAGTATTTT.